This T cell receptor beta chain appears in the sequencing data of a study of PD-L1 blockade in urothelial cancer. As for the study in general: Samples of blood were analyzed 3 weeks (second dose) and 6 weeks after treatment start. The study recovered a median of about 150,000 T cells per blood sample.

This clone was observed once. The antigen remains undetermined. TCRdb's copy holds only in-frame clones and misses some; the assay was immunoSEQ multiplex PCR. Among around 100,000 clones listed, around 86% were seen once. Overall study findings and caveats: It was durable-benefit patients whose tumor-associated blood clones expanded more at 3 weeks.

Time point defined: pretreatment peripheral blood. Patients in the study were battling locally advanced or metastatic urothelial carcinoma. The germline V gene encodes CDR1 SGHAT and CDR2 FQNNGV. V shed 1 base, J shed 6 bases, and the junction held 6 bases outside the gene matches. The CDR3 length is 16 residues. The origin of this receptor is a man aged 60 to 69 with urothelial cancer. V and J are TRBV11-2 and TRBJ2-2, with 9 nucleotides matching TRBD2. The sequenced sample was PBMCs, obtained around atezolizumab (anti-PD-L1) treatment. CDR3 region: CASSLVDSGGPGELFF. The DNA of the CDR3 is TGTGCCAGCAGCTTAGTGGATAGCGGGGGCCCCGGGGAGCTGTTTTTT.